This note documents a single TCR beta chain sequence. Its cognate antigen is unknown. The source of the sample is a study of vaccination effects on CD4 cells after COVID-19. Antigen-specific CD4+ T cells were expanded with viral peptide pools in the ViraFEST assay before sequencing. The authors isolated CD4+ T cells after about 10 days of culture. Two-dose BNT162b2 or mRNA-1273 vaccination was given to participants. Data came from immunoSEQ multiplex PCR; TCRdb stores just in-frame clones and leaves some out. Among about 32,000 clones listed, around 70% were seen once. Trimming removed 3 bases from V and 9 bases from J; junction bases left unmatched: 9. This CDR3 has 14 residues. Germline-derived CDR1 and CDR2 are SGHRS and YFSETQ.

This TCR derives from a human donor who received a COVID-19 vaccine. The chain has TRBV5-1 and TRBJ2-7; TRBD1 aligns across 10 bases. The source was CD4+ T cells from PBMCs cultured with HCoV-229E spike peptides, collected after COVID-19 vaccination. The CDR3 DNA is TGCGCCAGCAGCTCCGGGACAGGGGCCGAGGCGCAGTACTTC. Protein: CASSSGTGAEAQYF.